The 24 T cell receptor beta chains given below trace back to one sample, sequenced in a study of cytomegalovirus exposure and HLA in healthy donors. PCR employed 60 Vbeta and 13 Jbeta primers. Sequencing used immunoSEQ multiplex PCR; TCRdb keeps in-frame clones, though not all of them. The repertoire includes around 99,000 clones, approximately 79% of them detected once, and roughly 15% sits in the top ten. The sample comprised PBMCs. These receptors came from a woman aged 40 to 50 in good health and CMV-seropositive.

For the CDR3, the DNA is TGCGCCAGCAGCCACCGGGACAGAACCTACGAGCAGTACTTC. Protein product: CASSHRDRTYEQYF. The V call is TRBV4-1, the J call TRBJ2-7; 7 bases map to TRBD1. V lost 3 bases, J lost 2 bases, and 4 bases stayed unmatched. Germline assignment: CDR1 MGHRA and CDR2 YSYEKL. The CDR3 runs 14 residues.

V and J are TRBV5-8 and TRBJ1-2, with D perhaps TRBD1 (5 bases). The CDR3 runs to 14 residues. V dropped 0 bases and J dropped 8 bases, with 14 bases sitting between them. Germline CDR1 reads SGHTS; CDR2 reads YDEGEE. DNA for the CDR3: TGTGCCAGCAGCTTGGGATCCGACAGACGAGGCTACACCTTC. Translated: CASSLGSDRRGYTF.

The chain links TRBV19 to TRBJ1-2; 9 bases agree with TRBD1. Germline CDR1 reads LNHDA; CDR2 reads SQIVND (reference sequence). The CDR3 has 15 amino acids. V trimming: 7 bases; J trimming: 3 bases; junction bases outside the gene matches: 9. The CDR3 reads CASTTRTGVDYGYTF. DNA for the CDR3: TGTGCCAGTACTACACGGACAGGGGTGGACTATGGCTACACCTTC.

V gene TRBV7-9 combines with J gene TRBJ1-3; TRBD1 matches at 8 bases. Germline V gene lookup returns CDR1 SEHNR and CDR2 FQNEAQ (reference sequence). V trimming: 7 bases; J trimming: 2 bases; junction bases outside the gene matches: 7. This CDR3 is built from 15 residues. For the CDR3, the DNA is TGTGCCAGCACCATCGGACAGGGTCCTGGAAACACCATATATTTT. Translating it yields CASTIGQGPGNTIYF. Together with reference TRBV7-9 and TRBJ1-3, the CDR3 gives the full variable domain: DTGVSQNPRHKITKRGQNVTFRCDPISEHNRLYWYRQTLGQGPEFLTYFQNEAQLEKSRLLSDRFSAERPKGSFSTLEIQRTEQGDSAMYLCASTIGQGPGNTIYFGEGSWLTVV.

This chain uses TRBV30 with TRBJ1-2; D ambiguous. The CDR3 has 12 amino acids. The V gene's germline CDR1 is GTSNPN and CDR2 SVGIG (reference sequence). Between the trimmed V and J ends, which lost 0 bases and 7 bases, there was a span of 9 bases. CDR3 amino acids: CAWSVRRAGYTF. The CDR3 nucleotides read TGTGCCTGGAGTGTGAGGAGAGCTGGCTACACCTTC.

This chain joins TRBV5-4 and TRBJ2-7, with a tentative D call TRBD1 (6 bases). Looked up from germline, CDR1 is SGHNT and CDR2 is YYREEE (reference sequence). The CDR3 extends over 13 amino acids. With 4 bases removed from V and 6 bases from J, the gap between germline ends came to 14 bases. The CDR3 sequence: CASSPIQGSEQYF. CDR3 sequence (DNA): TGTGCCAGCAGCCCTATACAGGGAAGCGAGCAGTACTTC.

The sample holds a few counts of this clone. The chain couples TRBV15 to TRBJ1-2, with a weak D call TRBD1 (6 bases). In germline, CDR1 is LNHNV, CDR2 YYDKDF (reference sequence). This CDR3 comprises 14 residues. V lost 1 base and J 8 bases, leaving 14 bases between the germline ends. The CDR3 coding sequence is TGTGCCACCAGCAGAGCCCACAGGGATGGCGGCTACACCTTC. Protein: CATSRAHRDGGYTF.

The chain recombines TRBV28 with TRBJ2-7; a possible D gene is TRBD1 (5 bases). The V end lost 6 bases, the J end lost 3 bases, and 12 bases lay between the germline ends. The CDR3 contains 13 residues. Per germline, CDR1 MDHEN and CDR2 SYDVKM. In DNA form, the CDR3 reads TGTGCCAGCAGCGGACATATGAGCTACGAGCAGTACTTC. Encoded protein: CASSGHMSYEQYF.

This rearrangement joins TRBV7-9 to TRBJ2-7, with 7 positions matching TRBD1. This CDR3 has 14 residues. V lost 6 bases, J lost 0 bases, and 5 bases stayed unmatched. CDR1 and CDR2 from the germline V gene are SEHNR and FQNEAQ (reference sequence). The CDR3 DNA follows: TGTGCCAGCAGGAGACAGGGAAGCTCCTACGAGCAGTACTTC. It is translated as CASRRQGSSYEQYF.

The V call is TRBV9, the J call TRBJ2-1; tentatively, D is TRBD1 (6 bases). The length of the CDR3 is 12 residues. The V end lost 3 bases, the J end lost 9 bases, and 10 bases lay between the germline ends. Germline V gene data show CDR1 as SGDLS and CDR2 as YYNGEE. The chain's CDR3 is CASSGLGAEQFF. The CDR3 coding sequence is TGTGCCAGCAGCGGCCTGGGGGCTGAGCAGTTCTTC.

There are a few counts of this clone. This rearrangement joins TRBV9 to TRBJ2-1; D perhaps matches TRBD1 (5 bases). The CDR3 contains 15 residues. With 0 bases removed from V and 3 bases from J, the gap between germline ends came to 10 bases. Germline CDR1 reads SGDLS; CDR2 reads YYNGEE. This chain's CDR3 is CASSVEGEGYNEQFF. The CDR3 DNA is TGTGCCAGCAGCGTAGAAGGGGAAGGCTACAATGAGCAGTTCTTC.

V usage is TRBV11-3 and J usage is TRBJ2-3; D call uncertain. With 5 bases removed from V and 0 bases from J, the gap between germline ends came to 6 bases. The CDR3 is made up of 13 amino acids. Germline assignment: CDR1 SGHNT and CDR2 YENEEA. The chain's CDR3 is CASSLTSTDTQYF. CDR3 bases: TGTGCCAGCAGCCTGACTAGCACAGATACGCAGTATTTT.

V gene TRBV7-8 combines with J gene TRBJ1-5; perhaps TRBD1 as D (5 bases). CDR3 size: 15 residues. Germline CDR1 SGHVS, CDR2 FQNEAQ. Trimming removed 2 bases at V and 7 bases at J, with 15 bases between. CDR3 in DNA: TGTGCCAGCAGCTTAATGGAGTCAGGGTACCAGCCCCAGCATTTT. Protein: CASSLMESGYQPQHF. The full variable domain, rest sourced from reference TRBV7-8 and TRBJ1-5, is GAGVSQSPRYKVAKRGQDVALRCDPISGHVSLFWYQQALGQGPEFLTYFQNEAQLDKSGLPSDRFFAERPEGSVSTLKIQRTQQEDSAVYLCASSLMESGYQPQHFGDGTRLSIL.

The V call is TRBV2, the J call TRBJ1-2; D gene ambiguous. Germline loops: CDR1 SNHLY, CDR2 FYNNEI. The CDR3 contains 15 residues. V was trimmed by 6 bases and J by 1 base, leaving 15 bases between them. The CDR3 here is CASRKYLGLNYGYTF. Written as DNA, the CDR3 is TGTGCCAGCAGGAAGTACCTCGGTCTTAACTATGGCTACACCTTC.

This clone was recorded only once. The chain recombines TRBV10-3 with TRBJ2-3; 9 bases agree with TRBD2. The J segment lost 4 bases and the V segment lost 10 bases, leaving 9 bases of the junction unmatched. The length of the CDR3 is 14 residues. Germline CDR1 ENHRY, CDR2 SYGVKD. CDR3 coding DNA: TGTGCCACAAGGCGGGGGGGTAACGCAGATACGCAGTATTTT. It translates to CATRRGGNADTQYF.

The rearrangement joins TRBV23-1 to TRBJ1-5; D may be TRBD1 (6 bases). TRBV23-1 is designated an ORF whose function remains uncertain. V was shortened by 0 bases and J by 2 bases, with 8 bases between the two germline ends. The CDR3 length is 15 residues. The CDR3 DNA is TGCGCCAGCAGTCAATCCAGGGGAGGCAATCAGCCCCAGCATTTT. Its translation is CASSQSRGGNQPQHF.

The chain uses TRBV7-2 and TRBJ1-1, with D tentatively TRBD1 (5 bases). The ends were cut back, 4 bases at V and 0 bases at J, with 15 bases in the middle. The CDR3 extends over 16 amino acids. Germline CDR1 is SGHTA and CDR2 is FQGNSA. The CDR3, as DNA: TGTGCCAGCAGCTCCCGGGGGACGGCAATGAACACTGAAGCTTTCTTT. Translating gives CASSSRGTAMNTEAFF.

The V and J genes are TRBV5-1 and TRBJ1-6; 9 nucleotides line up with TRBD1. CDR1 is SGHRS, CDR2 YFSETQ, per germline. The CDR3 runs 15 residues. The ends lost 4 bases at V and 8 bases at J; junction bases unmatched: 7. In DNA, the CDR3 is TGCGCCAGCAGCACAGGACAGGGGCTGCATTCACCCCTCCACTTT. As protein: CASSTGQGLHSPLHF.

This clone has just one count. The rearrangement joins TRBV6-5 to TRBJ1-2; TRBD1 matches at 8 bases. Losses at the gene ends were 6 bases for V and 6 bases for J; bases not matched to a gene: 6. CDR3 size: 13 residues. Germline lookup yields CDR1 MNHEY and CDR2 SVGAGI. In DNA, the CDR3 is TGTGCCAGCAGGTCTCAGGGGGCGAATGGCTACACCTTC. It translates to CASRSQGANGYTF.

This clone was detected only once. The chain uses TRBV7-9 and TRBJ2-3, with 7 bases aligning to TRBD2. CDR3 length: 15 amino acids. Germline loops: CDR1 SEHNR, CDR2 FQNEAQ (reference sequence). V shed 5 bases and J 0 bases; nucleotides not matched to a gene: 5. The DNA of the CDR3 is TGTGCCAGCAGCCCGGGGGGTTTGAGCACAGATACGCAGTATTTT. Its translation: CASSPGGLSTDTQYF.

This clone was observed a handful of times. V usage is TRBV10-3 and J usage is TRBJ1-1; D is unclear. The CDR3 consists of 13 residues. The germline CDR1 and CDR2 sequences are ENHRY and SYGVKD. Trimming cost V 3 bases and J 5 bases, with 10 bases left between them. The CDR3 DNA reads as TGTGCCATCAGTGATGACACGGCAACTGAAGCTTTCTTT. This gives the protein CAISDDTATEAFF.

This chain joins TRBV6-1 and TRBJ1-6; D not resolved. Germline CDR1 and CDR2: MNHNS and SASEGT. The CDR3 is 14 amino acids. V lost 5 bases, J lost 2 bases, and 7 bases lay in between. CDR3 sequence reads: CASSRETYNSPLHF. The CDR3 DNA follows: TGTGCCAGCAGTCGAGAAACCTATAATTCACCCCTCCACTTT.

V and J are TRBV10-3 and TRBJ1-5, with D perhaps TRBD1 (6 bases). The germline gives CDR1 ENHRY, CDR2 SYGVKD. The length of the CDR3 is 13 residues. Trimming removed 4 bases from V and 3 bases from J, with 7 bases in between. CDR3 nucleotide sequence: TGTGCCATCAGTGCAGGGGACAATCAGCCCCAGCATTTT. It codes for CAISAGDNQPQHF.

V is TRBV29-1 and J is TRBJ1-2, with D maybe TRBD1 (6 bases). V was clipped by 7 bases and J by 6 bases, with 12 bases between them. This CDR3 contains 11 residues. CDR1 and CDR2 (germline): SQVTM, ANQGSEA. CDR3 protein: CSARAGDGYTF. The CDR3, as DNA: TGCAGCGCGAGAGCAGGGGATGGCTACACCTTC.